The rows below give T cell receptor beta chains drawn from one sample of a study of blood T cell repertoires in COVID-19. Clones were read by immunoSEQ multiplex PCR, and TCRdb kept only the in-frame ones, dropping some. The sample lists 130,000 or so clones, 75% to 90% occurring once. The sample taken for sequencing was PBMCs or T cells enriched from blood (not recorded which). The receptor set was obtained from a man aged 25-45 years who had recovered from COVID-19. CDR3s include the opening cysteine and the closing phenylalanine or tryptophan. D genes are given only for firm matches. Only part of the rows carry a size: once, few, many, or a class if the clone is expanded.

d_gene: NA
v_gene: TRBV4-1
abundance: NA
j_gene: TRBJ2-3
CDR3nt: TGCGCCAGCAGCTACAACAGAGCTAGCACAGATACGCAGTATTTT
CDR3aa: CASSYNRASTDTQYF

d_gene: NA
v_gene: TRBV15
abundance: NA
j_gene: TRBJ1-2
CDR3nt: TGTGCCACCAGCACCCGATCAGGGTGGGGTGGCTACACCTTC
CDR3aa: CATSTRSGWGGYTF

d_gene: NA
v_gene: TRBV25-1
abundance: NA
j_gene: TRBJ2-1
CDR3nt: TGTGCCAGCAGTGGGCTAGGGGCCTACAATGAGCAGTTCTTC
CDR3aa: CASSGLGAYNEQFF

d_gene: TRBD1
v_gene: TRBV11-2
abundance: NA
j_gene: TRBJ2-2
CDR3nt: TGTGCCAGCAGCTTAGCCCCTAAAACAGGGGACCAGAACACCGGGGAGCTGTTTTTT
CDR3aa: CASSLAPKTGDQNTGELFF

d_gene: TRBD2
v_gene: TRBV6-5
abundance: few
j_gene: TRBJ2-2
CDR3nt: TGTGCCAGCAGTTACGGACTAGCGTCGAACACCGGGGAGCTGTTTTTT
CDR3aa: CASSYGLASNTGELFF

d_gene: TRBD1
v_gene: TRBV7-9
abundance: NA
j_gene: TRBJ1-1
CDR3nt: TGTGCCAGCAGCATCCAAACGACAGGGGGTAGCACTGAAGCTTTCTTT
CDR3aa: CASSIQTTGGSTEAFF

d_gene: TRBD1
v_gene: TRBV10-2
abundance: NA
j_gene: TRBJ1-3
CDR3nt: TGCGCCAGCAGTGAGTCCGACAGGGTCGCCGGAAACACCATATATTTT
CDR3aa: CASSESDRVAGNTIYF

d_gene: NA
v_gene: TRBV7-8
abundance: NA
j_gene: TRBJ1-2
CDR3nt: TGTGCCAGCAGCTTAGTCGTTTCACAGGGAGGGGGCTATGGCTACACCTTC
CDR3aa: CASSLVVSQGGGYGYTF

d_gene: TRBD1
v_gene: TRBV15
abundance: NA
j_gene: TRBJ1-2
CDR3nt: TGTGCCACCAGCAGATCCGGGACAGGGGGCGGAGACTATGGCTACACCTTC
CDR3aa: CATSRSGTGGGDYGYTF

d_gene: NA
v_gene: TRBV6-6
abundance: NA
j_gene: TRBJ1-1
CDR3nt: TGTGCCAGCACCCCCGGGGAGGGCTCCACTGAAGCTTTCTTT
CDR3aa: CASTPGEGSTEAFF

d_gene: NA
v_gene: TRBV27
abundance: NA
j_gene: TRBJ1-5
CDR3nt: TGTGCCAGCAGTTTAGTCGGGGGAAATCAGCCCCAGCATTTT
CDR3aa: CASSLVGGNQPQHF

d_gene: TRBD1
v_gene: TRBV27
abundance: NA
j_gene: TRBJ2-2
CDR3nt: TGTGCCAGCTTGGACAGGGGTGACACCGGGGAGCTGTTTTTT
CDR3aa: CASLDRGDTGELFF

d_gene: NA
v_gene: TRBV19
abundance: NA
j_gene: TRBJ1-2
CDR3nt: TGTGCCAGTAGTATGAGTGGCAGGGACTATGGCTACACCTTC
CDR3aa: CASSMSGRDYGYTF

d_gene: NA
v_gene: TRBV7-9
abundance: NA
j_gene: TRBJ2-3
CDR3nt: TGTGCCAGCAGCTTAATTTCACCTCGGGCAGATACGCAGTATTTT
CDR3aa: CASSLISPRADTQYF

d_gene: TRBD2
v_gene: TRBV15
abundance: NA
j_gene: TRBJ2-1
CDR3nt: TGTGCCACCAGCAGAATGACTAGCGGGACGTACAATGAGCAGTTCTTC
CDR3aa: CATSRMTSGTYNEQFF

d_gene: TRBD1
v_gene: TRBV14
abundance: NA
j_gene: TRBJ1-2
CDR3nt: TGTGCCAGCAGCCAGAGACAGGGGAATGGCTACACCTTC
CDR3aa: CASSQRQGNGYTF

d_gene: TRBD2
v_gene: TRBV29-1
abundance: NA
j_gene: TRBJ2-7
CDR3nt: TGCAGCGCCCGACTAGCGGGCGGCGAGCAGTACTTC
CDR3aa: CSARLAGGEQYF

d_gene: TRBD1
v_gene: TRBV18
abundance: NA
j_gene: TRBJ1-5
CDR3nt: TGTGCCAGCTCACCACAAGGACAGGGCGGGGGGCCCCAGCATTTT
CDR3aa: CASSPQGQGGGPQHF

d_gene: NA
v_gene: TRBV7-9
abundance: once
j_gene: TRBJ1-6
CDR3nt: TGTGCCAGCAGCTTACCAGGGTCGAATTCACCCCTCCACTTT
CDR3aa: CASSLPGSNSPLHF

d_gene: NA
v_gene: TRBV6-1
abundance: once
j_gene: TRBJ2-7
CDR3nt: TGTGCCAGCAGTGAAGGACACCCGAGCTCCTACGAGCAGTACTTC
CDR3aa: CASSEGHPSSYEQYF

d_gene: NA
v_gene: TRBV27
abundance: NA
j_gene: TRBJ1-1
CDR3nt: TGTGCCAGCAGTTTAATGGCGGACAAGGGTGAAGCTTTCTTT
CDR3aa: CASSLMADKGEAFF

d_gene: NA
v_gene: TRBV6-5
abundance: NA
j_gene: TRBJ1-3
CDR3nt: TGTGCCAGCAGACCCGGGACACGAGGAAACACCATATATTTT
CDR3aa: CASRPGTRGNTIYF